This TCR beta chain was profiled in a study of patients and donors after allogeneic stem cell transplantation. Using its own MiXCR run on the RT-PCR reads, TCRdb lists one record per CDR3 protein. The sample lists some 90,000 distinct CDR3 sequences; roughly 48% were seen once. This clonotype occurred a few times. Germline V gives CDR1 WSHSY, CDR2 SAAADI. Unmatched junction bases numbered 10, after V lost 7 bases and J lost 4 bases. The CDR3 totals 15 residues. The sequenced sample was blood, either unsorted or a sorted T cell fraction (not recorded which). The sequence came from a human donor who was either an allogeneic HSCT recipient or a stem cell or donor lymphocyte infusion donor (not recorded which). It is not recorded whose cells these are; they may come from a transplant donor. The chain employs TRBV10-2 and TRBJ1-5; 7 nucleotides match TRBD1. The CDR3: CASKNDRASNQPQHF. The CDR3 DNA reads as TGCGCCAGCAAGAATGACAGGGCCTCAAATCAGCCCCAGCATTTT.